This passage covers 32 T cell receptor beta chains from one sample sequenced in a study of CD8 T cells in ankylosing spondylitis. TCRdb processed the 5' RACE reads anew with MiXCR; each CDR3 protein has one entry. The repertoire holds some 130,000 distinct CDR3 sequences, with approximately 9.7% as singletons. Sequencing input: blood, either unsorted or a sorted T cell fraction (not recorded which). The receptors were gathered from a male donor with ankylosing spondylitis or in good health (not recorded which).

In its sample, this clonotype was seen many times. The chain combines TRBV20-1 with TRBJ1-4, with D possibly TRBD1 on 6 matching bases. The CDR3 runs to 15 residues. From germline, CDR1 is DFQATT and CDR2 SNEGSKA (reference sequence). This CDR3 is CCAEGTWLANEKLFF. The CDR3 bases are TGCTGCGCGGAGGGGACATGGTTGGCTAATGAAAAACTGTTTTTT.

This clonotype was seen repeatedly, ten times or more. The chain's CDR3 is CASSKDWGSRYF. In DNA, the CDR3 is TGTGCCAGCAGCAAAGATTGGGGTAGCCGGTACTTC. The chain couples TRBV21-1 to TRBJ2-7. TRBV21-1 is reported as a pseudogene. This CDR3 has 12 residues.

This clonotype was detected a few times. V usage is TRBV12-3 or TRBV12-4 and J usage is TRBJ2-1; 11 bases are a match to TRBD2. V was clipped by 11 bases and J by 3 bases; unmatched bases: 18. The CDR3 covers 18 residues. CDR3 sequence: CALSLVGLAGGIYNEQFF. The CDR3 coding sequence is TGTGCCCTCAGTTTAGTGGGGCTAGCGGGAGGCATCTACAATGAGCAGTTCTTC.

This clonotype was seen repeatedly, ten times or more. V and J are TRBV29-1 and TRBJ2-1, with 10 bases that match TRBD1. The germline V gene has CDR1 SQVTM and CDR2 ANQGSEA. V dropped 3 bases and J dropped 5; count of bases not matched to a gene: 7. The CDR3 length is 15 residues. DNA of the CDR3: TGCAGCGTTGAGGAGGGACAGGGGTACGACAATGAGCAGTTCTTC. Translated: CSVEEGQGYDNEQFF.

This sequence joins TRBV3-1 and TRBJ1-1; D gene ambiguous. Germline V gene lookup returns CDR1 LGHDT and CDR2 YNNKEL (reference sequence). CDR3 length equals 14 residues. V was trimmed by 4 bases and J by 1 base, leaving 10 bases between them. CDR3 region: CASSLSEENTEAFF. The DNA of the CDR3 is TGTGCCAGCAGCCTTTCAGAAGAGAACACTGAAGCTTTCTTT.

Notes on this clonotype: With a much larger clone just one base away, this may be a read error. The chain uses TRBV29-1 and TRBJ1-2; 7 nucleotides match TRBD1. This CDR3 is 13 amino acids long. CDR1 is SQVTM, CDR2 ANQGSEA, per germline. The CDR3 loop reads CSVRTGHRYGDTF. The DNA of the CDR3 is TGCAGCGTTAGGACAGGCCACCGCTATGGCGACACCTTC.

This clonotype occurred a few times. The genes are TRBV14 and TRBJ1-1, with 8 bases matching TRBD1. The V segment lost 0 bases and the J segment 5 bases; nucleotides outside the gene matches: 11. Germline values: CDR1 SGHDN, CDR2 FVKESK. The CDR3 runs 17 residues. The CDR3: CASSQDTRTGSGTEAFF. Here the CDR3 DNA reads TGTGCCAGCAGCCAAGACACAAGGACAGGGTCGGGAACTGAAGCTTTCTTT.

The V gene is TRBV14, the J gene TRBJ1-1; perhaps TRBD1 as D (6 bases). Germline V gene lookup returns CDR1 SGHDN and CDR2 FVKESK. V lost 1 base to trimming and J lost 4 bases, with 16 bases between them. CDR3 length equals 16 residues. The CDR3 sequence: CASSQVGRTRGTEAFF. Written as DNA, the CDR3 is TGTGCCAGCAGCCAAGTGGGCCGAACCAGGGGCACTGAAGCTTTCTTT.

This clonotype came up many times. The chain is built from TRBV7-8 and TRBJ2-1; D may correspond to TRBD1 or TRBD2 (5 bases each). CDR3 length: 17 amino acids. CDR1 and CDR2 from the germline V gene are SGHVS and FQNEAQ. V dropped 0 bases and J dropped 9 bases, with 21 bases sitting between them. CDR3 sequence reads: CASSLAWGTTFPREQFF. Written as DNA, the CDR3 is TGTGCCAGCAGCTTAGCTTGGGGGACGACCTTTCCACGTGAGCAGTTCTTC.

This clonotype was detected ten times or more. The chain recombines TRBV11-1 with TRBJ2-2, with 10 bases matching TRBD2. The CDR3 extends over 16 amino acids. With V trimmed by 5 bases and J by 2 bases, 5 bases remained unmatched. Germline lookup yields CDR1 SGHAT and CDR2 FQDESV (reference sequence). The DNA of the CDR3 is TGTGCCAGCAGCCTAGGACTAGCGGTAAACACCGGGGAGCTGTTTTTT. Protein: CASSLGLAVNTGELFF.

This clonotype was detected ten times or more. The chain employs TRBV12-3 or TRBV12-4 and TRBJ2-4; a possible D gene is TRBD2 (6 bases). The CDR3 loop spans 14 amino acids. Between the trimmed V and J ends, which lost 3 bases and 3 bases, there was a span of 9 bases. The CDR3 loop reads CASSFWEVKNIQYF. The CDR3 DNA is TGTGCCAGCAGTTTTTGGGAGGTCAAAAACATTCAGTACTTC.

This clonotype was seen many times. The rearrangement joins TRBV30 to TRBJ2-7; D possibly matches TRBD1 or TRBD2 (5 bases each). This CDR3 is built from 14 residues. V gave up 3 bases and J gave up 3 bases, with 15 bases separating them. Germline V lookup: CDR1 GTSNPN, CDR2 SVGIG (reference sequence). The DNA of the CDR3 is TGTGCCTGGAGGGCTCCCCGGGACGACTACGAGCAGTACTTC. Protein: CAWRAPRDDYEQYF.

The chain carries TRBV7-9 and TRBJ2-3; a weak D match, TRBD2 (6 bases). CDR1 SEHNR and CDR2 FQNEAQ come from the germline V gene (reference sequence). V was cut by 4 bases and J by 5 bases, with 22 bases left in between. The CDR3 sequence is 17 residues long. As DNA, the CDR3 is TGTGCCAGCAGCTATCTTTTCCCGGGAGAGTCAGGAGATACGCAGTATTTT. It yields the protein CASSYLFPGESGDTQYF.

This clonotype showed up many times. The gene calls are TRBV7-2 and TRBJ2-7, with D perhaps matching TRBD2 (5 bases). The CDR3 extends over 14 amino acids. Germline V gene sequence: CDR1 SGHTA, CDR2 FQGNSA. V lost 8 bases and J 3 bases, leaving 17 bases between the germline ends. The CDR3 region has the DNA TGTGCCAGCGGCTGGGAAGGACTTTTCTACGAGCAGTACTTC. This gives the protein CASGWEGLFYEQYF.

This clonotype was seen a handful of times. This chain links TRBV3-1 with TRBJ2-7; no clear D gene. CDR3 length: 14 amino acids. V lost 1 base to trimming and J lost 0 bases, with 7 bases between them. Looked up from germline, CDR1 is LGHDT and CDR2 is YNNKEL (reference sequence). The CDR3 protein is CASSQGLHSYEQYF. As DNA, the CDR3 is TGTGCCAGCAGCCAAGGACTGCACTCCTACGAGCAGTACTTC.

In this sample, this clonotype turned up a few times. The rearrangement joins TRBV4-2 to TRBJ1-4; 7 bases agree with TRBD1. Germline CDR1 reads LGHNA; CDR2 reads YNFKEQ. The CDR3 has 15 residues. V lost 4 bases and J lost 4; bases outside the gene matches: 6. The CDR3 DNA reads TGTGCCAGCAGCCCGTACCGGGACAGTAATGAAAAACTGTTTTTT. This encodes CASSPYRDSNEKLFF.

This clonotype has ten or more counts. V and J are TRBV25-1 and TRBJ1-6; tentative D call: TRBD1 (5 bases). The V gene's germline CDR1 is MGHDK and CDR2 SYGVNS. V lost 3 bases and J lost 8, with 8 bases in between. The CDR3 is 13 amino acids. CDR3 DNA sequence: TGTGCCAGCAGTGACAGGGTTTATTCACCCCTCCACTTT. Its protein product is CASSDRVYSPLHF.

This clonotype was seen at least ten times. This chain joins TRBV6-1 and TRBJ2-3, with 8 bases fitting TRBD2. V lost 7 bases, J lost 2 bases, and 5 bases stayed unmatched. The germline gives CDR1 MNHNS, CDR2 SASEGT. The length of the CDR3 is 14 residues. In DNA form, the CDR3 reads TGTGCCAGCACAGCGGGAGAGGTCACAGATACGCAGTATTTT. This encodes CASTAGEVTDTQYF.

This clonotype was counted at least ten times. This chain connects TRBV12-3 or TRBV12-4 to TRBJ1-3; D is perhaps TRBD1 (5 bases). The V end lost 3 bases, the J end lost 6 bases, and 15 bases lay between the germline ends. This CDR3 has 15 amino acids. The CDR3 here is CASSFYTGGANTIYF. The CDR3 DNA reads as TGTGCCAGCAGTTTTTATACAGGCGGGGCAAACACCATATATTTT.

This clonotype occurred many times. This chain connects TRBV3-1 to TRBJ2-7, with D unresolved. V dropped 3 bases and J dropped 3 bases, with 12 bases sitting between them. Germline assignment: CDR1 LGHDT and CDR2 YNNKEL (reference sequence). The CDR3 consists of 14 residues. Here the CDR3 reads CASSQMGPLYEQYF. CDR3 nucleotides: TGTGCCAGCAGCCAGATGGGCCCCCTCTACGAGCAGTACTTC.

The chain couples TRBV5-6 to TRBJ2-1; D is unclear. Per the germline V gene, CDR1 is SGHDT and CDR2 is YYEEEE. This CDR3 is built from 14 residues. V gave up 1 base and J gave up 5 bases, with 10 bases separating them. The CDR3 is CASSLYGRHNEQFF. CDR3 nucleotides: TGTGCCAGCAGCTTGTACGGAAGACACAATGAGCAGTTCTTC. The full variable domain, in which reference TRBV5-6 and TRBJ2-1 provide the parts outside the CDR3, is DAGVTQSPTHLIKTRGQQVTLRCSPKSGHDTVSWYQQALGQGPQFIFQYYEEEERQRGNFPDRFSGHQFPNYSSELNVNALLLGDSALYLCASSLYGRHNEQFFGPGTRLTVL.

The table lists this clonotype with many counts. This chain links TRBV4-2 with TRBJ2-3, with 8 bases matching TRBD2. CDR1 and CDR2 (germline): LGHNA, YNFKEQ. Trimming at V came to 3 bases and at J to 1 base, leaving 0 bases not matched to a gene. The CDR3 totals 14 residues. CDR3 coding DNA: TGTGCCAGCAGCCAGCGGGAGGGCACAGATACGCAGTATTTT. Translation gives CASSQREGTDTQYF.

Ten or more counts support this clonotype. The J gene is TRBJ2-4, the V gene TRBV5-1; TRBD1 agrees at 9 bases. The germline CDR1 and CDR2 sequences are SGHRS and YFSETQ. The ends lost 4 bases at V and 8 bases at J; junction bases unmatched: 7. The CDR3 totals 14 residues. Here the CDR3 reads CASSDGTGWDIQYF. CDR3 coding DNA: TGCGCCAGCAGCGACGGGACAGGGTGGGACATTCAGTACTTC.

This clonotype was picked up many times. This chain joins TRBV19 and TRBJ1-5; 11 nucleotides match TRBD1. The trim removed 4 bases at V and 5 bases at J, leaving 7 bases unmatched. The germline gives CDR1 LNHDA, CDR2 SQIVND (reference sequence). CDR3 length equals 16 residues. The CDR3 spells CASSTYRDRGDQPQHF. The CDR3 nucleotides read TGTGCCAGTAGTACTTACCGGGACAGGGGGGATCAGCCCCAGCATTTT.

In this sample, this clonotype turned up many times. CDR3 nucleotides: TGTGCCAGCAGCCAACAGGGTGATTCTAACATTCAGTACTTC. Its protein is CASSQQGDSNIQYF. The chain couples TRBV4-2 to TRBJ2-4; D perhaps matches TRBD1 (5 bases). The germline CDR1 and CDR2 sequences are LGHNA and YNFKEQ. The CDR3 extends over 14 amino acids. Trimming took 2 bases from V and 7 from J, leaving 12 bases between them.

This clonotype was seen repeatedly, ten times or more. The chain couples TRBV11-1 to TRBJ2-2; 7 bases are a match to TRBD1. This CDR3 contains 18 residues. Germline V gene lookup returns CDR1 SGHAT and CDR2 FQDESV (reference sequence). Trimming removed 5 bases from V and 4 bases from J; junction bases left unmatched: 16. This CDR3 reads CASSTLVPPTGPTGELFF. CDR3 coding DNA: TGTGCCAGCAGCACGCTAGTGCCTCCGACAGGGCCCACCGGGGAGCTGTTTTTT. The full variable domain, rest sourced from reference TRBV11-1 and TRBJ2-2, is EAEVAQSPRYKITEKSQAVAFWCDPISGHATLYWYRQILGQGPELLVQFQDESVVDDSQLPKDRFSAERLKGVDSTLKIQPAELGDSAMYLCASSTLVPPTGPTGELFFGEGSRLTVL.

This clonotype was seen repeatedly, ten times or more. This chain uses TRBV7-3 with TRBJ2-1; 8 bases agree with TRBD2. Germline V gene lookup returns CDR1 SGHTA and CDR2 FQGTGA. CDR3 length: 16 residues. J was trimmed by 2 bases and V by 5 bases; bases with no gene match: 8. As DNA, the CDR3 is TGTGCCAGCAGCCGCTTTGCGGGAGGCACCTACAATGAGCAGTTCTTC. Translated: CASSRFAGGTYNEQFF.

In its sample, this clonotype was seen many times. J is TRBJ2-1 and V is TRBV7-2, with 9 nucleotides matching TRBD2. The germline V gene has CDR1 SGHTA and CDR2 FQGNSA. The CDR3 has 15 amino acids. J lost 7 bases, V lost 0 bases, and 4 bases had no gene match. CDR3 bases: TGTGCCAGCAGCTTAGCTGCGGGAGGGCTAAATGAGCAGTTCTTC. Translation: CASSLAAGGLNEQFF.

This clonotype came up many times. The chain joins TRBV12-3 or TRBV12-4 to TRBJ2-5; no clear D gene. Trimming removed 1 base at V and 11 bases at J, with 11 bases between. CDR3 length equals 12 residues. The CDR3 protein is CASSLEYPTQYF. CDR3 in DNA: TGTGCCAGCAGTTTAGAGTACCCAACGCAGTACTTC.

This clonotype was found many times. J is TRBJ2-3 and V is TRBV7-6; 15 positions match TRBD2. Germline values: CDR1 SGHVS, CDR2 FNYEAQ. Losses at the gene ends were 6 bases for V and 0 bases for J; bases not matched to a gene: 7. This CDR3 contains 18 residues. The CDR3: CASSPGLAGGPSTDTQYF. DNA for the CDR3: TGTGCCAGCAGTCCCGGACTAGCGGGAGGGCCGAGCACAGATACGCAGTATTTT.

In this sample, this clonotype turned up many times. V gene TRBV7-6 combines with J gene TRBJ2-2; D gene uncertain. Germline CDR1 and CDR2: SGHVS and FNYEAQ. The CDR3 consists of 13 residues. Trimming took off 1 base at V and 7 bases at J, with 7 bases between the two ends. The CDR3 sequence is CASSLVVGGELFF. The DNA of the CDR3 is TGTGCCAGCAGCTTAGTCGTTGGCGGGGAGCTGTTTTTT.

The chain uses TRBV7-2 and TRBJ2-7, with D tentatively TRBD2 (5 bases). The CDR3 is 12 amino acids. Per germline, CDR1 SGHTA and CDR2 FQGNSA. Trimming took off 2 bases at V and 7 bases at J, with 9 bases between the two ends. CDR3 in amino acids: CASSLPSSEQYF. The CDR3 region has the DNA TGTGCCAGCAGCTTACCTAGCAGTGAGCAGTACTTC. The entire variable domain, with the rest obtained from reference TRBV7-2 and TRBJ2-7, is as follows: GAGVSQSPSNKVTEKGKDVELRCDPISGHTALYWYRQSLGQGLEFLIYFQGNSAPDKSGLPSDRFSAERTGGSVSTLTIQRTQQEDSAVYLCASSLPSSEQYFGPGTRLTVT.